The sample holds one count of the clone carrying this TCR beta chain. V shed 0 bases and J shed 4 bases, with 7 bases lying between them. This CDR3 is built from 13 residues. Germline V lookup: CDR1 LGHDT, CDR2 YNNKEL (reference sequence). The sample belongs to a study of blood T cell repertoires in COVID-19. Turning to the study itself: The analysed material was cDNA or gDNA that came from T cells, B-cell-depleted T cells, or PBMCs.

Sequencing was performed with immunoSEQ multiplex PCR; in TCRdb, only in-frame clones are kept and a portion is missing. Of about 100,000 clones in the sample, roughly 90% were seen once. The origin of this receptor is a man in his 60s with acute or convalescent COVID-19. Sample: peripheral blood. The chain recombines TRBV3-1 (or the pseudogene TRBV3-2) with TRBJ2-7; a weak D match, TRBD2 (6 bases). CDR3 residues: CASSQDRGYEQYF. The CDR3 nucleotides are TGTGCCAGCAGCCAAGATCGGGGGTACGAGCAGTACTTC.